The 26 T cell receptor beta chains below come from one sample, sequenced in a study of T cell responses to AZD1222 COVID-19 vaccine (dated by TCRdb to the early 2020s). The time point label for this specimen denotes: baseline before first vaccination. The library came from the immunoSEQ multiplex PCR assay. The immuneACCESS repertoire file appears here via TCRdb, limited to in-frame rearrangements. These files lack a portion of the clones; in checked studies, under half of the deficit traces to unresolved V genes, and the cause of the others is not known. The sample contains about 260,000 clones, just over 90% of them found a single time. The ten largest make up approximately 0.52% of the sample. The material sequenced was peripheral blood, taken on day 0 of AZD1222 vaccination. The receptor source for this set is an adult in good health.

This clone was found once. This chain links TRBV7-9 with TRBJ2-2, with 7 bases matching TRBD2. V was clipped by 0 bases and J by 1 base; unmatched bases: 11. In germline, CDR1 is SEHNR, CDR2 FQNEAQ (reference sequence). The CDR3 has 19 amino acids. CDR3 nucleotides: TGTGCCAGCAGCTTAGCGGTCTCCGGCGGGAGTGGGAACACCGGGGAGCTGTTTTTT. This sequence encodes CASSLAVSGGSGNTGELFF.

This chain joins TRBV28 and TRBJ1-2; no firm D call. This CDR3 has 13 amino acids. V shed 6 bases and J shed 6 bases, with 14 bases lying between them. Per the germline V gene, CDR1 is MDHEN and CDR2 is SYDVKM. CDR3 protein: CASRSPGVDGYTF. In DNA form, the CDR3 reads TGTGCCAGCAGATCCCCCGGCGTAGATGGCTACACCTTC.

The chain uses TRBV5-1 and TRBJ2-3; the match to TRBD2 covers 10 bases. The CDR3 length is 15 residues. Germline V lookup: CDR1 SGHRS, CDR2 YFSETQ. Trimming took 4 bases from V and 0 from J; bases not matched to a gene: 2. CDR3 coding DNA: TGCGCCAGCAGCCTAGCGGGGGTTAGCACAGATACGCAGTATTTT. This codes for CASSLAGVSTDTQYF.

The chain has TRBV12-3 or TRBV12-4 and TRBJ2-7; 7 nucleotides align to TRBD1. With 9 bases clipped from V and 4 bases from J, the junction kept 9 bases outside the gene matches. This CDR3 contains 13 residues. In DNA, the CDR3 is TGTGCCAGTCGCCTGGGGACAGAATACGAGCAGTACTTC. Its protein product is CASRLGTEYEQYF.

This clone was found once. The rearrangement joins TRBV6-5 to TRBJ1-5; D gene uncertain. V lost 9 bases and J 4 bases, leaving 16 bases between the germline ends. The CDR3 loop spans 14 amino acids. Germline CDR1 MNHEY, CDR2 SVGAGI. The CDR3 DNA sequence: TGTGCCAGTTCCGGTAGACTGGAAAATCAGCCCCAGCATTTT. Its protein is CASSGRLENQPQHF.

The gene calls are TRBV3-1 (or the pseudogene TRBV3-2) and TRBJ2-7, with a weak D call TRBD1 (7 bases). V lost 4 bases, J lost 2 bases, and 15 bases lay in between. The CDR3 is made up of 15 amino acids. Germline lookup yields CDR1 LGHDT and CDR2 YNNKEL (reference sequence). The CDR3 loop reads CASSPGGTGAYEQYF. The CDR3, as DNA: TGTGCCAGCAGCCCAGGGGGGACGGGAGCCTACGAGCAGTACTTC.

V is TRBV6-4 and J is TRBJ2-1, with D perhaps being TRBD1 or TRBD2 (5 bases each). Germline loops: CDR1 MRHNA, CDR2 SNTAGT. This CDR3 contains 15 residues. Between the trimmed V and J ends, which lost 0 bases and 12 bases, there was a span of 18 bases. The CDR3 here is CASSDSSLGTATQFF. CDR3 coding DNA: TGTGCCAGCAGTGACTCGAGTCTTGGGACGGCGACGCAGTTCTTC.

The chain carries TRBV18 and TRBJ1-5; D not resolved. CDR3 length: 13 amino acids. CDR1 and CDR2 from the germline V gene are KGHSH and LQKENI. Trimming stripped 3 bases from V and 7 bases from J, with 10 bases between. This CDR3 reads CASSPATGQPQHF. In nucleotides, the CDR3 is TGTGCCAGCTCACCTGCCACGGGGCAGCCCCAGCATTTT.

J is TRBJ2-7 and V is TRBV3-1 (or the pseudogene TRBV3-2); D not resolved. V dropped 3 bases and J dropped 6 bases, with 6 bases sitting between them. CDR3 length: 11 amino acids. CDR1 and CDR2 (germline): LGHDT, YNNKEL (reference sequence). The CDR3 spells CASSQGPEQYF. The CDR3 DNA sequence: TGTGCCAGCAGCCAGGGTCCCGAGCAGTACTTC.

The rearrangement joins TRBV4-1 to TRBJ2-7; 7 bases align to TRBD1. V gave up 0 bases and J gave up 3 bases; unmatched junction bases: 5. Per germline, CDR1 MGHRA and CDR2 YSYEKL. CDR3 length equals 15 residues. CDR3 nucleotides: TGCGCCAGCAGCCAAGAGCCGGGACAGAACTACGAGCAGTACTTC. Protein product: CASSQEPGQNYEQYF.

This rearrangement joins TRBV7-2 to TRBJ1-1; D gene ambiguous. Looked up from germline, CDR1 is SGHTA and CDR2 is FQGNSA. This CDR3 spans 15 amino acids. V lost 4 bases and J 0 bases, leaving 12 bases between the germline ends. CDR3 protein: CASSYKGGMNTEAFF. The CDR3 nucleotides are TGTGCCAGCAGCTATAAGGGCGGCATGAACACTGAAGCTTTCTTT.

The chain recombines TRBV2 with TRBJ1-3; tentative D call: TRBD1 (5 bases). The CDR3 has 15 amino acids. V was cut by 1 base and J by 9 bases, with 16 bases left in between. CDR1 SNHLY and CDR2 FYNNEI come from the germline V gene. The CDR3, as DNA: TGTGCCAGCAGTGAAGGAAGGGGACCCTTCGGCACCATATATTTT. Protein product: CASSEGRGPFGTIYF.

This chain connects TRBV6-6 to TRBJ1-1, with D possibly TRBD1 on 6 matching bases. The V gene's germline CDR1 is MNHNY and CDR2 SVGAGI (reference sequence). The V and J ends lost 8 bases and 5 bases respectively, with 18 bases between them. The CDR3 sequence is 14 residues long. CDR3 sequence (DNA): TGTGCCAGCCGAGACTCCCGGGGGCGAACTGAAGCTTTCTTT. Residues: CASRDSRGRTEAFF.

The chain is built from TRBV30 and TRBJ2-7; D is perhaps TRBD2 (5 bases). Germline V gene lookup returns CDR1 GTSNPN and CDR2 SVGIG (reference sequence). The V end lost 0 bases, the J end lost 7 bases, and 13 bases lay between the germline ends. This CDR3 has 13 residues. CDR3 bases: TGTGCCTGGAGTGTACCCCCTCCGGGGGAGCAGTACTTC. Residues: CAWSVPPPGEQYF.

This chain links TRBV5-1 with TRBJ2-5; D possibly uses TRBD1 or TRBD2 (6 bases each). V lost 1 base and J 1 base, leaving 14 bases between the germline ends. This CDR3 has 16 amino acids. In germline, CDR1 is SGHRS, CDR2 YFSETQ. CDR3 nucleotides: TGCGCCAGCAGCTTGAGGGGGGCGCCATCCCAAGAGACCCAGTACTTC. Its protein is CASSLRGAPSQETQYF.

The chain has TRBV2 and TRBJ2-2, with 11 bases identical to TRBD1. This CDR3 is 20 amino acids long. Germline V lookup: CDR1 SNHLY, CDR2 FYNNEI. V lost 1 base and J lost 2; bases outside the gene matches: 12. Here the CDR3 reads CASSEESGTGGRPNTGELFF. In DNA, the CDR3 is TGTGCCAGCAGTGAAGAGTCGGGGACAGGGGGTCGTCCCAACACCGGGGAGCTGTTTTTT.

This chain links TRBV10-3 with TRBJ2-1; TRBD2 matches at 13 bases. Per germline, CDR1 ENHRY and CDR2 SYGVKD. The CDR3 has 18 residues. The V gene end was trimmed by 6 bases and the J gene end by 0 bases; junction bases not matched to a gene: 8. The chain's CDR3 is CAIRGLAGDGGSYNEQFF. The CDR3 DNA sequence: TGTGCCATCAGAGGACTAGCGGGGGACGGGGGCTCCTACAATGAGCAGTTCTTC.

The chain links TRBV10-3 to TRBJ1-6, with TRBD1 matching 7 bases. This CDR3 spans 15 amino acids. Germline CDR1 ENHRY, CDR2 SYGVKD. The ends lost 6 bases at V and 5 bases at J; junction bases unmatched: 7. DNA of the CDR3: TGTGCCATCAGACCCTCCGGGACAGATAATTCACCCCTCCACTTT. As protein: CAIRPSGTDNSPLHF.

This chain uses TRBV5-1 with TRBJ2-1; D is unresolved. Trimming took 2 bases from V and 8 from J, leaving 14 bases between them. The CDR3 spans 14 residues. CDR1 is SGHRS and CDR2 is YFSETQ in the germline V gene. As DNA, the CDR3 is TGCGCCAGCAGCTTTGGGCGGAAGTGGGATGAGCAGTTCTTC. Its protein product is CASSFGRKWDEQFF.

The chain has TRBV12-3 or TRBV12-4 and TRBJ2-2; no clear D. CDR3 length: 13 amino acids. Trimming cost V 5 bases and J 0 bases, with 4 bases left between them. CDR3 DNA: TGTGCCAGCAGTAATGCGAACACCGGGGAGCTGTTTTTT. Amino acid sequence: CASSNANTGELFF.

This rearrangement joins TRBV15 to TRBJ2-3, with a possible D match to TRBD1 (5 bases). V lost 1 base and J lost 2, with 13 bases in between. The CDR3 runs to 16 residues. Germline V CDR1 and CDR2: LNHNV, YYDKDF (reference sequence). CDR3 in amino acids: CATSRANTGSTDTQYF. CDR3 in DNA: TGTGCCACCAGCAGAGCAAATACAGGATCCACAGATACGCAGTATTTT. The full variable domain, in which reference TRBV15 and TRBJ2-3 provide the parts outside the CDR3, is DAMVIQNPRYQVTQFGKPVTLSCSQTLNHNVMYWYQQKSSQAPKLLFHYYDKDFNNEADTPDNFQSRRPNTSFCFLDIRSPGLGDTAMYLCATSRANTGSTDTQYFGPGTRLTVL.

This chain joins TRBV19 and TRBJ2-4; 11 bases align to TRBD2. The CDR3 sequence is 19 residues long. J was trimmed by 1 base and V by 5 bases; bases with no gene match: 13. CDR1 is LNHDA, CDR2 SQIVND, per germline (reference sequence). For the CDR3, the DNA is TGTGCCAGTAGTGTATCACTAGCGGGAGCAAGAGTGGCCAAAAACATTCAGTACTTC. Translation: CASSVSLAGARVAKNIQYF.

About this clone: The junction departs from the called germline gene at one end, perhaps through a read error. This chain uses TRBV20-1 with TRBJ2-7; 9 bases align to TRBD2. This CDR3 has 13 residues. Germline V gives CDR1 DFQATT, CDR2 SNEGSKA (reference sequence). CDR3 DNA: TGCAGTGCTAGTCGGCTAGCGGGGCCTCCCAAAGACTTC. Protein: CSASRLAGPPKDF.

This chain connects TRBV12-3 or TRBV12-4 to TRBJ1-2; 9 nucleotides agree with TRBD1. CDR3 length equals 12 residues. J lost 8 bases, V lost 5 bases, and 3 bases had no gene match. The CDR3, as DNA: TGTGCCAGCAGTGTGGGACAGGGCGGCTACACCTTC. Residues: CASSVGQGGYTF.

CDR3 loop: CASRQTNGNTIYF. The DNA of the CDR3 is TGTGCCAGCAGACAAACAAATGGAAACACCATATATTTT. The chain employs TRBV28 and TRBJ1-3; D uncertain. This CDR3 is built from 13 residues. Looked up from germline, CDR1 is MDHEN and CDR2 is SYDVKM. The ends were cut back, 6 bases at V and 3 bases at J, with 9 bases in the middle.

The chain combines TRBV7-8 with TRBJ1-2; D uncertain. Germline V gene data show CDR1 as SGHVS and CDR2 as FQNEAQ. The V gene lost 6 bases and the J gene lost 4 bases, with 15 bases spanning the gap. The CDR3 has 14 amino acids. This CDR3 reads CASSWEGSGYGYTF. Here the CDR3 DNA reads TGTGCCAGCAGTTGGGAGGGTTCAGGCTATGGCTACACCTTC.